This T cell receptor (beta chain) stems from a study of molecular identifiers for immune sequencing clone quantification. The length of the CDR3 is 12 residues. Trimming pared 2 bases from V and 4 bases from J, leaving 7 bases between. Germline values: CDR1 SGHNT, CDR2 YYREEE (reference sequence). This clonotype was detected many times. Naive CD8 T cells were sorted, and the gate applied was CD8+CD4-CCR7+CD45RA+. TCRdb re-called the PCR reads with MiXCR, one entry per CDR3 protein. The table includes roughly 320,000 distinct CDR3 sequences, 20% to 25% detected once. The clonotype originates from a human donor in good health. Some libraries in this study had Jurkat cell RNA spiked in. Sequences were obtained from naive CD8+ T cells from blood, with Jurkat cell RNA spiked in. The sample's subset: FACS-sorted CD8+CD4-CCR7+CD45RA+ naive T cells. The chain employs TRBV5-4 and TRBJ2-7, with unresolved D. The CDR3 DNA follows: TGTGCCAGCAGCTTCCTGAATTACGAGCAGTACTTC. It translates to CASSFLNYEQYF.